This T cell receptor beta chain was observed in a study of spatial heterogeneity in lung cancer (dated by TCRdb to between 2017 and 2020). About the full investigation: Beta-chain transcripts were consistently detected in greater numbers than alpha-chain transcripts, which likely reflected higher beta-chain transcript abundance. In the raw uncorrected reads, each unique combination of TCR and UMI appeared more than ten times on average. In non-small cell lung cancer, the study quantitatively compared TCR alpha and beta repertoires across several tumor regions, matched nontumor lung, and blood. The study linked features of the TCR repertoire to counts of nonsynonymous mutations, which were determined by whole-exome sequencing of tumor tissue. At surgery, 200 or so tumor regions, around 64 matched nontumor lung samples and more than 50 PBMC samples were TCR-sequenced for both alpha and beta chains. The full study reports these points: Confirming at a functional level the hypothesis that regional TCRs recognize regional mutations was considered to require additional single-cell paired TCR alpha and beta sequencing. Ubiquitous expanded tumor TCRs showed up in blood more often at tumor resection than at routine follow-up.

Preparation of the library involved 5' RACE. The listed sequencing device is NextSeq 500. In the TCR library protocol, a unique molecular identifier was attached to each TCR cDNA molecule so that PCR and sequencing errors could be corrected. From the authors' description of their analysis: TCR identification, UMI-based error correction and CDR3 extraction were performed with Decombinator tools. Expanded TCRs were defined as those above a frequency of 2 per 1,000, corresponding to the top 1% of the tumor frequency distribution. Renyi diversity was calculated using the R vegan package after each repertoire was subsampled 100 times to 5,000 TCRs. CDR3 similarity networks were constructed using string-kernel similarity of amino acid triplets, with links drawn between CDR3s whose pairwise similarity was above 0.82. TCRdb reprocessed the public reads (quality trimming at Q25 with fastp, clone calling with MiXCR) and kept in-frame beta chains. All rows with the same CDR3 protein become a single entry with the most common DNA and genes. TCRdb, rather than the study authors, made the V and J calls. The sample table holds about 38,000 distinct CDR3 sequences, of which around 7.2% were seen once. Clones ranked in the top ten supply approximately 30% of the sample.

Notes on this clonotype: The antigen it recognizes is unknown. No base-level quality is on record; no much larger clone is a single base apart.

The time point tag for this specimen amounts to: sample taken at primary tumor resection. Donors were some 70 patients with early-stage, untreated non-small cell lung cancer from the lung TRACERx cohort. For TCR sequencing, whole RNA was extracted from tumor and nontumor lung tissue, or from cryopreserved PBMC samples, and no cell sorting was done. Only patients with enough RNA available from two or more tumor regions were chosen for TCR sequencing. The germline V gene (reference sequence) provides CDR1 DFQATT and CDR2 SNEGSKA. The CDR3 spans 14 residues, from the cysteine through the phenylalanine. Just CDR3 DNA is preserved here, 42 bases in frame from base 1. V is clipped by 4 bases and J by 0 bases, and the sequence between their germline boundaries is 10 bases long.

This TCR came from a male donor with early-stage non-small cell lung cancer. The specimen was PBMCs, collected at surgery. The chain is assembled from TRBV20-1 and TRBJ2-1, with the D segment identity uncertain. The DNA sequence is given as TGCAGTGCTAACCGACGGGTCTCCTACAATGAGCAGTTCTTC. Its protein is CSANRRVSYNEQFF.